What follows are 7 T cell receptor beta chains derived from one specimen sequenced in a study of shared clonotypes between healthy human individuals. The protocol was immunoSEQ multiplex PCR, while the TCRdb copy is restricted to in-frame clones and leaves out a portion. The profile shows roughly 2.6 million clones, more than 90% of them singletons. Input material: naive CD4+ T cells sorted from blood. Indicated subset: CD45RA+ positively selected. These receptors were collected from a man aged 18 to 30 in good health.

This clone came up once. This rearrangement joins TRBV11-2 to TRBJ2-5; D is ambiguous. The CDR3 totals 13 residues. Germline CDR1 is SGHAT and CDR2 is FQNNGV. V gave up 1 base and J gave up 4 bases, with 7 bases separating them. The DNA of the CDR3 is TGTGCCAGCAGCTTAGGGTTGGTAGAGACCCAGTACTTC. Protein sequence: CASSLGLVETQYF.

The rearrangement joins TRBV28 to TRBJ1-5, with D tentatively TRBD1 (5 bases). The CDR3 has 18 residues. V lost 7 bases and J 0 bases, leaving 22 bases between the germline ends. Germline lookup yields CDR1 MDHEN and CDR2 SYDVKM. CDR3 protein: CASTGWGRGEYSNQPQHF. The CDR3 nucleotides read TGTGCCAGCACCGGCTGGGGAAGGGGAGAGTATAGCAATCAGCCCCAGCATTTT.

The J gene is TRBJ2-1, the V gene TRBV5-1, with 10 positions matching TRBD2. The CDR3 sequence is 15 residues long. Looked up from germline, CDR1 is SGHRS and CDR2 is YFSETQ. After removal of 2 bases from V and 8 bases from J, the junction contained 7 bases not matched to a gene. CDR3 amino acids: CASSLSGGATDEQFF. In DNA form, the CDR3 reads TGCGCCAGCAGCTTAAGCGGGGGGGCGACGGATGAGCAGTTCTTC.

DNA of the CDR3: TGCAGCGTTGACTCTGGGACTAGCGGGAGAAGCACAGATACGCAGTATTTT. Protein sequence: CSVDSGTSGRSTDTQYF. The V and J genes are TRBV29-1 and TRBJ2-3, with TRBD2 matching over 14 bases. V shed 3 bases and J 0 bases; nucleotides not matched to a gene: 5. Germline V lookup: CDR1 SQVTM, CDR2 ANQGSEA. CDR3 length: 17 residues.

V usage is TRBV7-3 and J usage is TRBJ2-2; D tentatively reads TRBD1 or TRBD2 (5 bases each). CDR1 and CDR2 from the germline V gene are SGHTA and FQGTGA. There are 14 residues in the CDR3. Trimming shortened V by 5 bases and J by 2 bases, and 9 bases separated the two germline ends. This chain's CDR3 is CASSGGTNTGELFF. The CDR3 nucleotides read TGTGCCAGCAGCGGGGGAACCAACACCGGGGAGCTGTTTTTT.

The CDR3 is CASSRGRVNTEAFF. For the CDR3, the DNA is TGTGCCAGCAGCAGGGGGCGGGTGAACACTGAAGCTTTCTTT. This chain links TRBV5-8 with TRBJ1-1; 7 bases are a match to TRBD1. With 4 bases clipped from V and 0 bases from J, the junction kept 3 bases outside the gene matches. The CDR3 covers 14 residues. Germline V gives CDR1 SGHTS, CDR2 YDEGEE.

This chain links TRBV7-9 with TRBJ2-1; TRBD2 aligns across 10 bases. Germline V CDR1 and CDR2: SEHNR, FQNEAQ (reference sequence). After removal of 5 bases from V and 5 bases from J, the junction contained 9 bases not matched to a gene. The CDR3 sequence is 16 residues long. Written as DNA, the CDR3 is TGTGCCAGCAGCACCTCTAGCGGGGGATACAACAATGAGCAGTTCTTC. Its translation: CASSTSSGGYNNEQFF. Full variable domain (outside the CDR3, taken from reference TRBV7-9 and TRBJ2-1): DTGVSQNPRHKITKRGQNVTFRCDPISEHNRLYWYRQTLGQGPEFLTYFQNEAQLEKSRLLSDRFSAERPKGSFSTLEIQRTEQGDSAMYLCASSTSSGGYNNEQFFGPGTRLTVL.